The 20 T cell receptor beta chains given below trace back to one sample, sequenced in a study of cytomegalovirus exposure and HLA in healthy donors. This PCR relied on a set of 60 Vbeta primers and 13 Jbeta primers. Profiled with immunoSEQ multiplex PCR; TCRdb holds only in-frame clones, not every one. The profile shows over 80,000 clones, approximately 85% of them singletons. The sample was PBMCs. All receptors come from a man aged 40-49 years in good health and CMV-seropositive.

J is TRBJ2-5 and V is TRBV10-3, with D possibly matching TRBD2 (5 bases). V was clipped by 4 bases and J by 4 bases, with 10 bases between them. Germline V CDR1 and CDR2: ENHRY, SYGVKD. The CDR3 covers 13 residues. The CDR3 bases are TGTGCCATCAGTGGGGGAGTCGGAGAGACCCAGTACTTC. It is translated as CAISGGVGETQYF.

V is TRBV6-1 and J is TRBJ1-1, with 8 bases aligning to TRBD1. The germline V gene encodes CDR1 MNHNS and CDR2 SASEGT. Trimming cost V 5 bases and J 0 bases; bases outside gene matches: 5. The CDR3 is 15 residues long. The CDR3 nucleotides read TGTGCCAGCAGTTCACCAGGGGGCATGAACACTGAAGCTTTCTTT. This encodes CASSSPGGMNTEAFF.

This clone appeared a single time. The chain uses TRBV21-1 and TRBJ1-4. TRBV21-1 is a pseudogene segment. The CDR3 runs 14 residues. The CDR3 DNA is TGTGCCAGCAGCAAAGGGAGTAGGAGGGAAAAACTGTTTTTT. Protein sequence: CASSKGSRREKLFF.

V gene TRBV7-9 combines with J gene TRBJ1-2; no clear D. V gave up 1 base and J gave up 5 bases, with 8 bases separating them. The V gene's germline CDR1 is SEHNR and CDR2 FQNEAQ (reference sequence). The CDR3 totals 13 residues. The CDR3 DNA sequence: TGTGCCAGCAGCTTAGGAGTGCCTTATGGCTACACCTTC. Its translation: CASSLGVPYGYTF.

The chain joins TRBV7-9 to TRBJ2-1, with D possibly TRBD2 on 5 matching bases. The CDR3 runs 17 residues. Trimming pared 2 bases from V and 0 bases from J, leaving 14 bases between. Germline loops: CDR1 SEHNR, CDR2 FQNEAQ (reference sequence). CDR3 sequence: CASSLIAPGSSYNEQFF. The CDR3 nucleotides read TGTGCCAGCAGCTTAATCGCTCCGGGGAGCTCCTACAATGAGCAGTTCTTC.

The chain uses TRBV15 and TRBJ1-1; perhaps TRBD1 as D (6 bases). V lost 8 bases to trimming and J lost 4 bases, with 17 bases between them. CDR1 LNHNV and CDR2 YYDKDF come from the germline V gene (reference sequence). CDR3 size: 14 residues. CDR3 coding DNA: TGTGCCACCTCTCCGGGGGGCAGGGGCACTGAAGCTTTCTTT. Translated, it gives CATSPGGRGTEAFF.

The chain combines TRBV2 with TRBJ1-2, with 7 bases that match TRBD1. The CDR3 has 16 residues. Germline CDR1 and CDR2: SNHLY and FYNNEI. Trimming took 5 bases from V and 2 from J; bases not matched to a gene: 11. The CDR3 reads CASSYKRQGENYGYTF. CDR3 bases: TGTGCCAGCAGTTACAAAAGACAGGGAGAGAACTATGGCTACACCTTC.

The V call is TRBV19, the J call TRBJ1-2; D unresolved. Germline values: CDR1 LNHDA, CDR2 SQIVND (reference sequence). CDR3 length equals 14 residues. The ends were cut back, 6 bases at V and 8 bases at J, with 19 bases in the middle. The CDR3 nucleotides read TGTGCCAGTAGCCTACCAGGCCCTTCAGTCGGCTACACCTTC. Translation gives CASSLPGPSVGYTF.

As DNA, the CDR3 is TGTGCCAGCAGCTATGGGTGGGCAGAGACCCAGTACTTC. It is translated as CASSYGWAETQYF. The gene calls are TRBV6-5 and TRBJ2-5; D is ambiguous. The CDR3 extends over 13 amino acids. Between the trimmed V and J ends, which lost 6 bases and 4 bases, there was a span of 12 bases. Germline V gene sequence: CDR1 MNHEY, CDR2 SVGAGI.

The V and J genes are TRBV7-9 and TRBJ2-3; D is uncertain. This CDR3 contains 15 residues. Trimming stripped 2 bases from V and 6 bases from J, with 15 bases between. Germline V gene data show CDR1 as SEHNR and CDR2 as FQNEAQ (reference sequence). The CDR3: CASSLIENSGDTQYF. The CDR3 DNA is TGTGCCAGCAGCTTAATCGAGAACTCCGGGGATACGCAGTATTTT.

The sample holds one count of this clone. The chain uses TRBV29-1 and TRBJ1-4, with TRBD1 matching 9 bases. Per the germline V gene, CDR1 is SQVTM and CDR2 is ANQGSEA. The length of the CDR3 is 12 residues. J gave up 7 bases and V 7 bases, and 4 bases lay outside the gene matches. For the CDR3, the DNA is TGCAGCGCTATGGACAGGGGTGAAAAACTGTTTTTT. The encoded protein is CSAMDRGEKLFF.

The V call is TRBV7-9, the J call TRBJ2-3; D gene unclear. The V end lost 1 base, the J end lost 4 bases, and 6 bases lay between the germline ends. The CDR3 spans 13 residues. The germline V gene encodes CDR1 SEHNR and CDR2 FQNEAQ (reference sequence). CDR3 sequence (DNA): TGTGCCAGCAGCTTAGGAAACTCAGATACGCAGTATTTT. As protein: CASSLGNSDTQYF.

The rearrangement links TRBV7-2 to TRBJ2-7; the D is unclear. The CDR3 loop spans 13 amino acids. Trimming cost V 0 bases and J 1 base, with 4 bases left between them. CDR1 and CDR2 (germline): SGHTA, FQGNSA. The DNA of the CDR3 is TGTGCCAGCAGCTTAGCATCTTCCTACGAGCAGTACTTC. Encoded protein: CASSLASSYEQYF.

V and J are TRBV5-1 and TRBJ1-1; D is undetermined. The CDR3 is 15 residues long. Germline V gives CDR1 SGHRS, CDR2 YFSETQ. The germline V and J ends were trimmed by 1 base and 4 bases, with 14 bases remaining between them. CDR3 amino acids: CASSLSTEGSTEAFF. DNA for the CDR3: TGCGCCAGCAGCTTGAGTACGGAAGGGAGCACTGAAGCTTTCTTT.

This rearrangement joins TRBV18 to TRBJ2-7, with a tentative D call TRBD1 (5 bases). The germline V and J ends were trimmed by 3 bases and 0 bases, with 9 bases remaining between them. This CDR3 spans 14 amino acids. CDR1 is KGHSH, CDR2 LQKENI, per germline. The CDR3 nucleotides are TGTGCCAGCTCACCGAAGGGGTACTCCTACGAGCAGTACTTC. It yields the protein CASSPKGYSYEQYF.

This clone was seen a few times. The chain carries TRBV6-1 and TRBJ1-2, with D perhaps matching TRBD1 (5 bases). V was pared by 4 bases and J by 4 bases, with 7 bases between. This CDR3 has 12 amino acids. The germline V gene encodes CDR1 MNHNS and CDR2 SASEGT. CDR3 coding DNA: TGTGCCAGCAGTGCAGACAGCTATGGCTACACCTTC. Amino acids: CASSADSYGYTF.

This clone was detected a few times. This chain joins TRBV6-4 and TRBJ1-2; TRBD1 matches 8 bases. This CDR3 comprises 11 residues. Germline CDR1 MRHNA, CDR2 SNTAGT. J lost 8 bases, V lost 10 bases, and 6 bases had no gene match. The CDR3 protein is CATSSGGGYTF. The CDR3 DNA is TGTGCCACCTCCTCAGGGGGCGGCTACACCTTC.

This clone was detected only a few times. The V and J genes are TRBV21-1 and TRBJ2-7; the table's D call, TRBD1, was not checked against the DNA. TRBV21-1 is marked as a pseudogene. The CDR3 covers 14 residues. The CDR3 protein is CARTGRDRADEQYF. The CDR3 coding sequence is TGTGCCAGAACCGGGAGGGACAGGGCGGACGAGCAGTACTTC.

V usage is TRBV9 and J usage is TRBJ1-6, with D perhaps TRBD1 (6 bases). Germline V gives CDR1 SGDLS, CDR2 YYNGEE. Trimming shortened V by 5 bases and J by 7 bases, and 16 bases separated the two germline ends. The CDR3 has 15 residues. The CDR3 sequence is CASREGQFENSPLHF. The DNA of the CDR3 is TGTGCCAGCAGGGAAGGACAGTTTGAGAATTCACCCCTCCACTTT.

The chain joins TRBV11-2 to TRBJ2-7; D is undetermined. Germline V gene lookup returns CDR1 SGHAT and CDR2 FQNNGV. V was cut by 5 bases and J by 8 bases, with 10 bases left in between. The CDR3 is 11 residues long. For the CDR3, the DNA is TGTGCCAGCAGCCCCGGTTCCCAGCAGTACTTC. This gives the protein CASSPGSQQYF.